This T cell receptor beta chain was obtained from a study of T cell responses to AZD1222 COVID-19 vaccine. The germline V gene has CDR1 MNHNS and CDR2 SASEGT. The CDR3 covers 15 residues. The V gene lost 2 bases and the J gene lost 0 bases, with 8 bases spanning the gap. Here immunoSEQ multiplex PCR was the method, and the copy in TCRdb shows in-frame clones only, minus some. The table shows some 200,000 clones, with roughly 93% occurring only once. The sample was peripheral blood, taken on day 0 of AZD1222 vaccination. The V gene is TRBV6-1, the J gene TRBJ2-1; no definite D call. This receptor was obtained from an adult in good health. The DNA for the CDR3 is TGTGCCAGCAGTGAATTTGAGAGCTCCTACAATGAGCAGTTCTTC. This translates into CASSEFESSYNEQFF.